One and the same sample provided the 20 T cell receptor beta chains below, sequenced in a study of radiation and T cells in renal cell carcinoma. Some clones are missing from TCRdb's copy, which holds only in-frame ones; the method was immunoSEQ multiplex PCR. This table holds approximately 79,000 clones, about 80% found once. Indicated time point: blood 2 weeks post-SBRT. Treatment denoted: 15 Gy SBRT to primary tumor, nephrectomy 4 weeks later. Sequenced material: blood, taken from a patient whose treatment included radiotherapy and nephrectomy. All receptors come from a man between 60 and 70 years old with renal cell carcinoma.

CDR3 amino acids: CAISSGRAPNEQFF. The CDR3 bases are TGTGCCATCAGTAGCGGGAGGGCCCCCAATGAGCAGTTCTTC. V is TRBV10-3 and J is TRBJ2-1; 10 nucleotides agree with TRBD2. CDR3 length: 14 residues. The germline gives CDR1 ENHRY, CDR2 SYGVKD. Trimming cost V 5 bases and J 6 bases; bases outside gene matches: 4.

The chain links TRBV28 to TRBJ2-2; TRBD2 aligns across 9 bases. V gave up 2 bases and J gave up 0 bases; unmatched junction bases: 7. The CDR3 is made up of 18 amino acids. Germline CDR1 is MDHEN and CDR2 is SYDVKM. CDR3 residues: CASSLLGGRAANTGELFF. CDR3 in DNA: TGTGCCAGCAGTTTACTAGGCGGGAGGGCCGCGAACACCGGGGAGCTGTTTTTT.

The rearrangement links TRBV27 to TRBJ1-5; no firm D call. This CDR3 has 15 residues. Trimming removed 3 bases from V and 2 bases from J, with 11 bases in between. CDR1 and CDR2 (germline): MNHEY, SMNVEV (reference sequence). The CDR3 sequence is CASSFGSPRNQPQHF. The DNA for the CDR3 is TGTGCCAGCAGTTTTGGGAGCCCACGCAATCAGCCCCAGCATTTT.

This clone was seen many times. V usage is TRBV10-3 and J usage is TRBJ1-2; D is ambiguous. Germline CDR1 is ENHRY and CDR2 is SYGVKD. Trimming removed 0 bases at V and 5 bases at J, with 1 base between. This CDR3 contains 11 residues. The CDR3 nucleotides are TGTGCCATCAGTGAGTCTTATGGCTACACCTTC. As protein: CAISESYGYTF.

The rearrangement joins TRBV27 to TRBJ1-1, with D tentatively TRBD1 (5 bases). Germline-derived CDR1 and CDR2 are MNHEY and SMNVEV (reference sequence). The CDR3 loop spans 15 amino acids. V was pared by 1 base and J by 3 bases, with 12 bases between. DNA for the CDR3: TGTGCCAGCAGTTTATTATCCGGGGGGGACACTGAAGCTTTCTTT. Protein sequence: CASSLLSGGDTEAFF.

J is TRBJ2-3 and V is TRBV19; D is perhaps TRBD1 or TRBD2 (5 bases each). The CDR3 sequence is 22 residues long. The germline V gene has CDR1 LNHDA and CDR2 SQIVND (reference sequence). V gave up 3 bases and J gave up 0 bases, with 31 bases separating them. The CDR3 protein is CASSMSLPPGPNLGFSTDTQYF. CDR3 bases: TGTGCCAGTAGTATGTCTCTGCCACCGGGACCCAACCTGGGGTTTAGCACAGATACGCAGTATTTT. Drawing the rest from reference TRBV19 and TRBJ2-3, the complete variable domain is DGGITQSPKYLFRKEGQNVTLSCEQNLNHDAMYWYRQDPGQGLRLIYYSQIVNDFQKGDIAEGYSVSREKKESFPLTVTSAQKNPTAFYLCASSMSLPPGPNLGFSTDTQYFGPGTRLTVL.

The chain has TRBV7-2 and TRBJ1-2, with a weak D call TRBD1 (5 bases). This CDR3 contains 14 residues. The germline V and J ends were trimmed by 5 bases and 4 bases, with 14 bases remaining between them. The germline CDR1 and CDR2 sequences are SGHTA and FQGNSA. CDR3 residues: CASSPGDAIYGYTF. CDR3 coding DNA: TGTGCCAGCAGCCCCGGGGACGCCATCTATGGCTACACCTTC.

This clone was seen more than once but under ten times. The rearrangement links TRBV19 to TRBJ2-7, with D maybe TRBD2 (6 bases). The CDR3 runs 14 residues. Germline lookup yields CDR1 LNHDA and CDR2 SQIVND (reference sequence). The V and J ends lost 5 bases and 3 bases respectively, with 14 bases between them. CDR3 sequence: CASSSGVGNYEQYF. As DNA, the CDR3 is TGTGCCAGTAGTTCGGGGGTAGGGAACTACGAGCAGTACTTC.

The gene calls are TRBV28 and TRBJ2-2; 8 nucleotides align to TRBD2. Trimming at V came to 2 bases and at J to 8 bases, leaving 4 bases not matched to a gene. This CDR3 comprises 14 residues. Germline V gene sequence: CDR1 MDHEN, CDR2 SYDVKM. As DNA, the CDR3 is TGTGCCAGCAGTTTAGATAGCGGGACAGGGGAGCTGTTTTTT. Translated: CASSLDSGTGELFF.

This rearrangement joins TRBV6-5 to TRBJ1-6; D is unresolved. V shed 9 bases and J shed 4 bases, with 16 bases lying between them. This CDR3 spans 15 amino acids. From germline, CDR1 is MNHEY and CDR2 SVGAGI. DNA for the CDR3: TGTGCCAGAAGGATACGACGGGAATATAATTCACCCCTCCACTTT. Residues: CARRIRREYNSPLHF.

V usage is TRBV4-1 and J usage is TRBJ1-5; 8 bases fit TRBD1. The junction had 4 bases not matched to a gene; V was cut back by 0 bases and J by 3 bases. The CDR3 extends over 16 amino acids. Germline V gene sequence: CDR1 MGHRA, CDR2 YSYEKL. The CDR3 DNA reads TGCGCCAGCAGCCAAGAGGGGACAGGAGCCAATCAGCCCCAGCATTTT. It specifies CASSQEGTGANQPQHF.

The chain carries TRBV2 and TRBJ2-1, with TRBD2 matching 8 bases. Per germline, CDR1 SNHLY and CDR2 FYNNEI. The junction had 1 base not matched to a gene; V was cut back by 1 base and J by 2 bases. CDR3 size: 15 residues. Here the CDR3 reads CASSEVAGPYNEQFF. The CDR3 DNA is TGTGCCAGCAGTGAAGTAGCGGGACCCTACAATGAGCAGTTCTTC. Full variable domain (rest looked up from reference TRBV2 and TRBJ2-1): EPEVTQTPSHQVTQMGQEVILRCVPISNHLYFYWYRQILGQKVEFLVSFYNNEISEKSEIFDDQFSVERPDGSNFTLKIRSTKLEDSAMYFCASSEVAGPYNEQFFGPGTRLTVL.

This clone was detected once. The rearrangement links TRBV10-3 to TRBJ2-1; D may be TRBD1 or TRBD2 (5 bases each). The ends were cut back, 7 bases at V and 5 bases at J, with 18 bases in the middle. CDR3 length: 15 amino acids. CDR1 is ENHRY, CDR2 SYGVKD, per germline. The CDR3 DNA sequence: TGTGCCATCAAGGGCACGGGACCTGGCGACAATGAGCAGTTCTTC. It is translated as CAIKGTGPGDNEQFF.

V is TRBV19 and J is TRBJ2-5, with D hard to call. Germline V gives CDR1 LNHDA, CDR2 SQIVND (reference sequence). The CDR3 loop spans 16 amino acids. V lost 9 bases and J lost 2, with 22 bases in between. CDR3 amino acids: CASHGPGEAIQETQYF. The CDR3 region has the DNA TGTGCCAGCCATGGACCAGGAGAGGCTATTCAAGAGACCCAGTACTTC.

The V and J genes are TRBV14 and TRBJ2-1; 8 bases are a match to TRBD1. The CDR3 runs 14 residues. Looked up from germline, CDR1 is SGHDN and CDR2 is FVKESK. The V and J ends lost 2 bases and 8 bases, in that order; junction bases with no gene match: 5. CDR3 DNA: TGTGCCAGCAGCCAACTAGCAGGGGGCGATGAGCAGTTCTTC. This gives the protein CASSQLAGGDEQFF.

The chain links TRBV18 to TRBJ2-7; 8 bases align to TRBD2. J was trimmed by 5 bases and V by 2 bases; bases with no gene match: 11. From germline, CDR1 is KGHSH and CDR2 LQKENI. The CDR3 covers 16 residues. CDR3 sequence: CASSPVGAGGFNEQYF. The CDR3 DNA is TGTGCCAGCTCACCAGTCGGCGCGGGAGGATTCAACGAGCAGTACTTC. The full variable domain, its missing parts supplied by reference TRBV18 and TRBJ2-7, is NAGVMQNPRHLVRRRGQEARLRCSPMKGHSHVYWYRQLPEEGLKFMVYLQKENIIDESGMPKERFSAEFPKEGPSILRIQQVVRGDSAAYFCASSPVGAGGFNEQYFGPGTRLTVT.

The genes are TRBV19 and TRBJ2-7; D assignment may be TRBD1 or TRBD2 (5 bases each). The germline V and J ends were trimmed by 5 bases and 4 bases, with 12 bases remaining between them. This CDR3 has 13 amino acids. Germline CDR1 LNHDA, CDR2 SQIVND (reference sequence). Here the CDR3 DNA reads TGTGCCAGTAGTGTCCGGGACCTATACGAGCAGTACTTC. Its translation is CASSVRDLYEQYF.

This clone has more than one count but fewer than ten. The rearrangement links TRBV19 to TRBJ2-2, with a possible D match to TRBD1 (7 bases). The V gene's germline CDR1 is LNHDA and CDR2 SQIVND (reference sequence). Deletions cut 5 bases from V and 3 bases from J, with 10 bases between. This CDR3 region has 14 residues. The CDR3 region is CASSGRGDTGELFF. In nucleotides, the CDR3 is TGTGCCAGTAGTGGCAGGGGGGACACCGGGGAGCTGTTTTTT.

The chain recombines TRBV5-4 with TRBJ2-1; 7 nucleotides line up with TRBD1. The CDR3 totals 15 residues. V lost 0 bases to trimming and J lost 5 bases; unmatched junction nucleotides: 5. Germline values: CDR1 SGHNT, CDR2 YYREEE (reference sequence). In DNA form, the CDR3 reads TGTGCCAGCAGCTTGGACAGGGGTAACCACAATGAGCAGTTCTTC. Translating it yields CASSLDRGNHNEQFF.

V gene TRBV6-1 combines with J gene TRBJ1-5; no firm D call. CDR1 and CDR2 (germline): MNHNS, SASEGT. The V end lost 2 bases, the J end lost 5 bases, and 13 bases lay between the germline ends. The CDR3 consists of 15 residues. Here the CDR3 DNA reads TGTGCCAGCAGTGAAATGAGATCAGAGGATCAGCCCCAGCATTTT. This encodes CASSEMRSEDQPQHF.